This T cell receptor (beta chain) is from a study of blood T cells in healthy people across ages. The draw of peripheral blood yielded about 9.4 milliliters from each donor. As concerns this clonotype: Its antigen is currently unknown.

A second PCR of about 6 to 12 cycles used a sample-barcoded 5' primer and a J-beta primer mix. In TCRdb, the 5' RACE reads were re-called with MiXCR into one record per CDR3 protein. Altogether around 1.5 million distinct CDR3 sequences are present, 35% to 45% being singletons, with the ten largest covering roughly 8.2%. Findings and limits, study-wide: Unsorted PBMCs prevented conclusive naive versus antigen-experienced comparison. Donors of long life had a larger count of naive CD4+ cells and greater diversity than aged donors. Per million T cells, TCR beta diversity dropped about linearly as age rose.

V was trimmed by 5 bases and J by 4 bases, leaving 14 bases between them. The CDR3 length is 14 residues. Germline V gene data show CDR1 as SEHNR and CDR2 as FQNEAQ (reference sequence). The receptor's source is a woman younger than 35 in good health. The sample taken for sequencing was blood. The rearrangement links TRBV7-9 to TRBJ1-2; D is unclear. The CDR3, as DNA: TGTGCCAGCAGCCCGTCGATGGGTCGCTATGGCTACACCTTC. This translates into CASSPSMGRYGYTF.